Sequencing of this TCR beta chain was carried out in a study of blood T cells in healthy people across ages. Study-level information: There was about one barcoded beta molecule captured by template switching per two T cells.

Findings and limits, study-wide: Nothing was known about donor CMV status, and this possibly confounded expanded clonotype changes. Fewer expanded clones and more diversity marked long-lived versus aged donors.

The trim removed 5 bases at V and 4 bases at J, leaving 6 bases unmatched. CDR1 LNHNV and CDR2 YYDKDF come from the germline V gene (reference sequence). This CDR3 spans 14 amino acids. A remark on this clonotype: Its target is unknown.

The use of a sample-barcoded 5' primer and a J-beta primer mix characterized a second PCR of roughly 6 to 11 cycles. MiXCR was run by TCRdb on the 5' RACE reads, yielding one entry per CDR3 protein. This table holds approximately 1.5 million distinct CDR3 sequences, about 42% found once. About 10 milliliters of peripheral blood were drawn from each donor into EDTA-treated tubes. This chain uses TRBV15 with TRBJ2-7; 9 nucleotides align to TRBD1. This clonotype was obtained from a woman between 18 and 30 years old in good health. The source material was blood. The CDR3 DNA is TGTGCCACCAGCTCGGGGGACAGGGCATACGAGCAGTACTTC. This gives the protein CATSSGDRAYEQYF.